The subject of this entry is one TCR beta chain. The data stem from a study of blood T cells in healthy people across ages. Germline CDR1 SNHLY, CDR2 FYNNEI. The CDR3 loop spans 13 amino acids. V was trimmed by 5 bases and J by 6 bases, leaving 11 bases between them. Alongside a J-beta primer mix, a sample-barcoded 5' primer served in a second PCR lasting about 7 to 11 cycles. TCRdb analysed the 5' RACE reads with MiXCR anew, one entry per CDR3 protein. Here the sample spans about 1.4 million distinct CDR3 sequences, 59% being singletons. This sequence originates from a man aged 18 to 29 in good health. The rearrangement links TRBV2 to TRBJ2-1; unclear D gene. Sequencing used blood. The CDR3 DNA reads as TGTGCCAGCAGTAAAGACGTCCTCAATGAGCAGTTCTTC. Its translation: CASSKDVLNEQFF.